This TCR beta chain appears in the sequencing data of a study of cytomegalovirus exposure and HLA in healthy donors (dated by TCRdb to the late 2010s). At the level of the whole study: An earlier analysis of 587 of the donors reported 250 to 300 Gb of sequence data and 120 million or so unique TCR beta sequences from approximately 180 million T cells. The study aimed to test whether cataloging public T cell receptors could reveal signatures of past pathogen exposure. A separate validation cohort of roughly 110 different subjects was used in addition to the approximately 610-subject first cohort. Typing coverage differed by locus: A, B, C, DRB1 and DQB1 were typed in about 629-630 donors, DQA1 in about 550, DPA1 in over 600, and DPB1 in just under 490. The T cell repertoires of 666 subjects were profiled by immunosequencing and related to cytomegalovirus serostatus. A handful of DR-DQ haplotypes were handled as single units for association and clustering because linkage in the cohort was strong. In a later analysis, previously published TCR beta repertoires from fewer than 750 donors were re-analyzed and high-resolution HLA genotyping was added so that TCR occurrence patterns could be studied. To predict cytomegalovirus infection status, the study combined high-throughput TCR immunosequencing, statistical association of individual TCRs with disease status, and machine learning. Of the roughly 400 genotyped donors, over 80% were placed in the genetic ancestry cluster associated with self-reported Caucasian donors. Every repertoire in the discovery cohort had been generated on one and the same sequencing platform. In a later genetic analysis, genome-wide SNP genotypes for about 55% of the roughly 700 donors were used, and that subset was treated as a discovery cohort. Class I and class II HLA loci were covered by the typing at four-digit resolution. Roughly 300 gigabases of sequencing data and roughly 90 million unique TCR sequences were included in an early release covering roughly 600 HLA-typed donors. To decide whether each TCR beta V gene segment behaved as functional or pseudogenic, an earlier analysis of over 500 of the donors relied on high-throughput TCR beta sequencing. Donor age, sex, ethnicity and CMV serostatus were compiled alongside the repertoire data. On average, roughly 200,000 unique TCR beta nucleotide sequences were sequenced per donor among more than 350 genotyped donors of the cohort, with roughly 19% of those sequences being non-productive. Rather than drawing on any new phenotypic data, the later analysis identified candidate immune exposures from TCR beta sequences and the way those sequences occurred across donors. Study-wide conclusions, independent of this receptor: A further reported finding was that TCR beta sequences accurately predicted the HLA-A and HLA-B alleles for most subjects in the first cohort. Cytomegalovirus status was reported to be diagnosed by the classifier with high specificity and sensitivity in both the original and validation cohorts. A group of highly shared sequence variants was considered likely to be a technical artifact of the sequencing pipeline. Because counts were too low, 15 or so rarely observed V segments, including chromosome 9 orphons, were excluded from the earlier analysis of 587 of the donors. Linkage disequilibrium might explain the correlated functional status among segregating V segments, but an unknown experimental factor could not be ruled out. The study listed 150 to 200 TCR beta chains as associated with cytomegalovirus. When HLA alleles, especially DR and DQ, strongly co-occurred, TCR associations were difficult to assign to individual alleles. According to the authors, the approach could potentially be generalized to other disease states and immunological phenotypes. Only TCR beta chains were sequenced in this cohort, and the absence of alpha or paired-chain data limited detectable features. An earlier analysis of approximately 570 of the donors showed that most TCR beta V segments appeared in productive rearrangements either about 87% or about 30% of the time, which broadly matched IMGT annotations. HLA typing was unavailable for some donors at each locus, so association tests used only the typed subset. A few of the identified cytomegalovirus-associated TCR beta chains were confirmed in vitro to be specific for cytomegalovirus antigens. A later genetic analysis associated a missense DCLRE1C variant with V-gene and J-gene trimming of TCR beta chains, and an independent cohort replicated the association. A later genetic analysis reported fewer N-insertions in productive TCRs among donors in an Asian-associated ancestry cluster than the 666-donor mean. According to a later analysis, parvovirus B19, influenza, CMV and Epstein-Barr virus appeared linked to several top co-occurrence clusters. While some public TCRs were present in many individuals, most TCR sequences turned up only very rarely across donors. Presence/absence analyses assumed roughly uniform sequencing depth across donors, an assumption that may not hold. In a later analysis, most CMV-associated TCR beta chains were found to appear HLA-restricted, with HLA associations seemingly driven largely by CMV exposure. Compared with equally common non-associated chains, HLA-associated TCR beta chains in a later analysis were more clonally expanded and had lower generation probabilities. A later analysis found that TCR association rates varied across HLA loci, with DRB1 alleles showing the most associated TCRs and HLA-C alleles the fewest. In a later analysis, 15,000 to 20,000 TCR beta sequences were associated with specific HLA alleles at a false discovery rate of 0.05. CMV serostatus was the only immune exposure information available for the cohort.

To note about this clone: Its antigen is not yet known. It has no much larger one-base neighbor in the sample; base qualities were not kept.

The cohort was made up of under 800 healthy bone marrow donors. Cohort members were all nominally healthy when sampled, although unrecorded immune exposures were likely present. The donor was CMV seronegative and was included in the group of a few hundred seronegative cohort members. Each donor provided a peripheral blood sample, and peripheral blood mononuclear cells were used for TCR beta sequencing. The Qiagen DNeasy Blood Extraction Kit was used to extract genomic DNA from the blood cell samples. The method behind the library was the immunoSEQ multiplex PCR assay. For the multiplex PCR, a mixture combining 60 forward primers for TCR Vbeta segments and 13 reverse primers for TCR Jbeta segments was used. A multiplex PCR assay on genomic DNA amplified the CDR3 region of rearranged TCR beta genes. Amplified TCR beta libraries were sequenced as 87-base-pair reads on the Illumina HiSeq System. On the study's bioinformatics: Across the 640 or so repertoires, a later analysis counted tens of millions of unique TCR beta chains, some 11 million of which were shared by at least two donors. To remove PCR and sequencing errors, raw reads were error-corrected and collapsed into unique sequences using a nearest-neighbor algorithm that merged closely related sequences. V, D and J gene segments were assigned by aligning CDR3 sequences to IMGT reference sequences. Each retained sequence needed at least a six-nucleotide match to both a V gene segment and a J gene segment. A rearrangement counted as productive if the CDR3 had no stop codons and remained in frame with V and J, and every other rearrangement counted as non-productive. Following IMGT convention, CDR3 was defined as the stretch from the second conserved V-encoded cysteine up to the conserved J-encoded phenylalanine. The earlier analysis of around 640 of the donors excluded sequences that lacked an unambiguous match to a single V gene segment. In an earlier analysis of several hundred of the donors, a V segment was called functional when productive rearrangements were above 56.7%, and segregating when the standard deviation between donors exceeded 5%. A statistical classification framework was built for diagnosing cytomegalovirus status from the catalog of TCR beta chain sequences. A later analysis assigned V and J genes by comparing TCR nucleotide sequences with IMGT/GENE-DB human TR gene sequences. Using the TCRdist pipeline, a later analysis assigned CDR3 sequences along with most-parsimonious VDJ recombination scenarios. In a later analysis, every TCR beta chain was defined by the combination of its CDR3 amino acid sequence and its V-gene family, and reads without a unique V-gene family were dropped. As a way to deal with suspected cross-contamination and a sequencing artifact, a later analysis dropped under 600 nucleotide sequences that were highly shared and had low generation probability. A later analysis calculated a clonal expansion index for each public chain from normalized within-repertoire ranks of inferred template counts. In a later analysis, generation probabilities were computed with a VDJ recombination model fitted to out-of-frame rearrangements, and the resulting probabilities were checked against IGoR. A later analysis scored TCR-TCR, TCR-HLA and TCR-CMV co-occurrence with hypergeometric tests, applying a repertoire-size bias correction to TCR pairs. A later analysis estimated false discovery rates by permuting HLA or CMV assignments 20 times. In a later analysis, co-occurring TCRs were grouped with DBSCAN, and TCRdist sequence similarity was added when clustering was performed within HLA-allele-positive subsets. Co-occurrence clustering excluded repertoires with fewer than 30,000 or more than 120,000 public chains, plus five with anomalous nucleotide sharing. TCRdb provides this immuneACCESS table in a form limited to in-frame rearrangements. Some clones are lacking; in checked studies, under half of them reflect an unresolved V gene, and why the rest are absent is not known. D and trimming come from the DNA, and the V and J calls and clone size come from that table. The sample table records about 160,000 clones; around 80% of these occur just once. The biggest ten clones account for approximately 2.2% of the sample.

The sequencing input was PBMCs. This TCR was recovered from a male donor in good health and CMV-seronegative.

The CDR3 is CASSIKGGPFGEQYF. The DNA sequence is TGTGCCAGTAGTATAAAAGGGGGACCCTTCGGCGAGCAGTACTTC. This receptor chain uses TRBV19 and TRBJ2-7; a weak D assignment points to TRBD1 (6 bases agree). Inclusive of the bounding cysteine and phenylalanine, the CDR3 is 15 residues long. Of the read, only the CDR3 DNA is kept; its 45 bases are in frame from base 1. V drops 2 bases and J drops 6 bases, leaving 17 bases in between. In the germline V gene (reference sequence), CDR1 corresponds to LNHDA and CDR2 to SQIVND.